These T cell receptor beta chains were read from a single sample in a study of blood T cells in healthy people across ages. From the 5' RACE reads, TCRdb called clonotypes with MiXCR, one entry per CDR3 protein. The top ten clones hold around 49% of a sample with approximately 360,000 distinct CDR3 sequences, roughly half of them seen once. Sequencing was carried out using blood. Receptors originate from a man in his 60s in good health. Both conserved end residues are part of each CDR3. The order of the fields is D gene, V gene, J gene, clone size, CDR3 DNA, CDR3 protein. A D gene is named only where the DNA matches it firmly. Clone size is not always given. Where it is, it says once, few, many or a class for expanded clones.

NA	TRBV20-1	TRBJ2-5	few	TGCAGTGCTAGAGGACAAGCGAGACAGACCCAGTACTTC	CSARGQARQTQYF
NA	TRBV30	TRBJ1-1	few	TGTGCCTGGATATTGATGAACACTGAAGCTTTCTTT	CAWILMNTEAFF
TRBD1	TRBV29-1	TRBJ2-3	few	TGCAGCGCTGGACAGGGTTACACAGATACGCAGTATTTT	CSAGQGYTDTQYF
NA	TRBV20-1	TRBJ2-1	NA	TGCAGTGCCCCCCCGGGCCCCCAGCGCAATGAGCAGTTCTTC	CSAPPGPQRNEQFF
TRBD2	TRBV7-2	TRBJ2-3	many	TGTGCCAGCAGCTTAGGTGGGACTAGCGGGAGAACAGATACGCAGTATTTT	CASSLGGTSGRTDTQYF
NA	TRBV20-1	TRBJ2-7	few	TGCAGTGCTAGAGATGCGAAGGGGCAGAGCTACGAGCAGTACTTC	CSARDAKGQSYEQYF
NA	TRBV14	TRBJ2-5	few	TGTGCCAGCAGCCAAGATCAGGGTTTCCAAGAGACCCAGTACTTC	CASSQDQGFQETQYF
TRBD2	TRBV20-1	TRBJ2-5	NA	TGCAGTGCTGTCGGGAGGCCAGAGGAGACCCAGTACTTC	CSAVGRPEETQYF
TRBD1	TRBV7-3	TRBJ2-3	few	TGTGCCAGCAGCCACCAGGGGGCAGATACGCAGTATTTT	CASSHQGADTQYF
NA	TRBV7-2	TRBJ1-5	NA	TGTGCCAGCAGCTCAATACGGGACACGAATCAGCCCCAGCATTTT	CASSSIRDTNQPQHF
TRBD1	TRBV29-1	TRBJ2-2	few	TGCAGCGTGACTATGACAGGGGGCGTCGGAACCGGGGAGCTGTTTTTT	CSVTMTGGVGTGELFF
NA	TRBV4-1	TRBJ2-2	NA	TGCGCCAGCAGCCAAGGCCAAACCGGGGAGCTGTTTTTT	CASSQGQTGELFF
NA	TRBV20-1	TRBJ2-5	NA	TGCAGTGCTAGAGATTTAAAGGGCCTTCAGGGCGCCTACAATGAGCAGTACTTC	CSARDLKGLQGAYNEQYF
NA	TRBV6-5	TRBJ2-6	NA	TGTGCCAGCAGTTATGTCGGGGGGCCCCTCGCTGGGGCCAACGTCCTGACTTTC	CASSYVGGPLAGANVLTF
NA	TRBV29-1	TRBJ2-7	many	TGCAGCGTAACAGCGGGCCCCTACGAGCAGTACTTC	CSVTAGPYEQYF
TRBD2	TRBV25-1	TRBJ2-5	NA	TGTGCCAGCAGTGATCCGGGGGGACTCGGAGAGACCCAGTACTTC	CASSDPGGLGETQYF
NA	TRBV7-2	TRBJ1-1	NA	TGTGCCAGCAGCTTAGAGGTGCGGAACACTGAAGCTTTCTTT	CASSLEVRNTEAFF
NA	TRBV6-5	TRBJ2-3	few	TGTGCCAGCAGTTACCTGCGGGAAACAGATACGCAGTATTTT	CASSYLRETDTQYF
NA	TRBV7-9	TRBJ2-6	NA	TGTGCCAGCAGCTCCAGGGCAGGTGGGGCCAACATCCTGACTTTC	CASSSRAGGANILTF
TRBD1	TRBV20-1	TRBJ1-2	NA	TGCAGTGCTAGTAGGGGGCCTGGCTATGGCTACACCTTC	CSASRGPGYGYTF
NA	TRBV11-2	TRBJ2-7	NA	TGTGCCAGCAGCTATAGGGGTGTCCAGCCCTACGAGCAGTACTTC	CASSYRGVQPYEQYF
TRBD2	TRBV6-2/TRBV6-3	TRBJ2-7	NA	TGTGCCAGCAGCTTACTAGCGGAGTTCTACGAGCAGTACTTC	CASSLLAEFYEQYF
TRBD2	TRBV2	TRBJ2-7	NA	TGTGCCAGCAGTGATCTAGCGGGGGAACCCTACGAGCAGTACTTC	CASSDLAGEPYEQYF
TRBD2	TRBV29-1	TRBJ2-1	NA	TGCAGCGCTTTGATAGCGGGACTTTCCTACAATGAGCAGTTCTTC	CSALIAGLSYNEQFF
TRBD1	TRBV12-3/TRBV12-4	TRBJ1-2	NA	TGTGCCAGCAGTTTAGGAGGGACAGGGTTCGAAGGCTACACCTTC	CASSLGGTGFEGYTF
TRBD2	TRBV20-1	TRBJ2-7	NA	TGCAGTGCTCACTGGACTAGCGGATACGAGCAGTACTTC	CSAHWTSGYEQYF
TRBD2	TRBV28	TRBJ2-7	NA	TGTGCCAGCACCGGGACTAGGCACGAGCAGTACTTC	CASTGTRHEQYF
TRBD1	TRBV11-2	TRBJ2-1	NA	TGTGCCAGCAGCTTGAGGGGACAGGCCTACAATGAGCAGTTCTTC	CASSLRGQAYNEQFF
NA	TRBV25-1	TRBJ2-7	once	TGTGCCAGCAGTGAAGGCAATGGACGTACGAGCGTTCCACAGTACTTC	CASSEGNGRTSVPQYF
NA	TRBV30	TRBJ1-2	few	TGTGCCTGGAGTCCCCGGGGGAGGCCGAGAGGCTACACCTTC	CAWSPRGRPRGYTF
TRBD2	TRBV29-1	TRBJ2-7	few	TGCAGCGTTTGGGAGACTAGCGGATCCTACGAGCAGTACTTC	CSVWETSGSYEQYF
NA	TRBV20-1	TRBJ2-3	NA	TGCAGTGCTAGAGTGCCCGGACGGACAGCCGGACCCACAGATACGCAGTATTTT	CSARVPGRTAGPTDTQYF